This T cell receptor beta chain was documented in a study of cytotoxic CD8 clonotypes in ibrutinib-treated CLL. Clones were sequenced by immunoSEQ multiplex PCR, and TCRdb holds only the in-frame ones, with some missing. The table includes about 130,000 clones, 79% detected once. With respect to this clone: Its matching antigen is unknown.

General observations from the study: Sampling of sustained-remission and progressing patients occurred at differing times.

With V trimmed by 5 bases and J by 9 bases, 13 bases remained unmatched. This CDR3 is built from 15 residues. The V gene's germline CDR1 is SGHDN and CDR2 FVKESK. This TCR came from a human donor with chronic lymphocytic leukemia. Sequenced material: PBMCs, taken after 12 months of ibrutinib treatment. V usage is TRBV14 and J usage is TRBJ2-1; 7 bases match TRBD1. In DNA form, the CDR3 reads TGTGCCAGCAGCTATACAAGAGACAGGGACGGTGAGCAGTTCTTC. It is translated as CASSYTRDRDGEQFF. Complete variable domain (other parts from reference TRBV14 and TRBJ2-1): EAGVTQFPSHSVIEKGQTVTLRCDPISGHDNLYWYRRVMGKEIKFLLHFVKESKQDESGMPNNRFLAERTGGTYSTLKVQPAELEDSGVYFCASSYTRDRDGEQFFGPGTRLTVL.